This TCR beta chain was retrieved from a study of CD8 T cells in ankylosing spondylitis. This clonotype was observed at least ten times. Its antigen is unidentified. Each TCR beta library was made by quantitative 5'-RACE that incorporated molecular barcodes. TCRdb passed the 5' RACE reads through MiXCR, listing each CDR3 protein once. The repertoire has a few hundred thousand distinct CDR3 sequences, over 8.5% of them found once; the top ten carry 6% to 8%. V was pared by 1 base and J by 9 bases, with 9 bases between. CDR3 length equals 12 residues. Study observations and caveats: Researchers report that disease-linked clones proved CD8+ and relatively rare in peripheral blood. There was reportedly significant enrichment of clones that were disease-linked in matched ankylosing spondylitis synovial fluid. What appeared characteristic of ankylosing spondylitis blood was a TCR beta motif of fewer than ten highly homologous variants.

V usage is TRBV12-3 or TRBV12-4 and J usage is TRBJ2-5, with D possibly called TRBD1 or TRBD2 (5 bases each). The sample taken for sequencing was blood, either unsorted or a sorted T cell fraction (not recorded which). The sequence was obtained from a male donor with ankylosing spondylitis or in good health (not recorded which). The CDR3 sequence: CASSLGLGAQYF. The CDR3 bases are TGTGCCAGCAGTTTAGGCCTGGGGGCCCAGTACTTC.